This T cell receptor beta chain is drawn from a study of control samples from healthy donors and cancer patients. V was cut by 5 bases and J by 5 bases, with 24 bases left in between. The CDR3 is made up of 17 amino acids. Germline V gene sequence: CDR1 SGHDN, CDR2 FVKESK. Method: immunoSEQ multiplex PCR; TCRdb's copy keeps in-frame clones and lacks some. Of approximately 84,000 clones listed, roughly 86% are singletons. The chain uses TRBV14 and TRBJ2-5; tentatively, D is TRBD2 (6 bases). Sequences were obtained from blood. The receptor was derived from a woman aged 60-75 years in good health. This CDR3 reads CASSYTFLSGPMETQYF. The CDR3 bases are TGTGCCAGCAGCTATACCTTCTTAAGCGGGCCAATGGAGACCCAGTACTTC.